This passage covers 5 T cell receptor beta chains from one sample sequenced in a study of T cell repertoires in cytomegalovirus infection (dated by TCRdb to between 2018 and 2021). TCRdb lists the instrument as Illumina HiSeq 1500. The public reads were run again by TCRdb, first through fastp at Q25 and then through MiXCR, and only productive beta chains were kept. Identical CDR3 proteins give one entry, which carries the most common genes and DNA. For this sample there are about 740,000 distinct CDR3 sequences; less than 40% appear just once. 2.5% to 3.5% of the sample is held by the ten biggest clonotypes. Source material: PBMCs. The receptors here all came from a human donor in good health (CMV status not recorded). Some clones in this sample may be carry-over from other donors' samples.

Ten or more counts support this clonotype. CDR3 protein: CASSLRTEAFF. CDR3 nucleotides: TGTGCCAGCAGTTTGAGAACTGAAGCTTTCTTT. The chain uses TRBV28 and TRBJ1-1; D is ambiguous. This CDR3 comprises 11 residues. V was pared by 3 bases and J by 5 bases, with 4 bases between. Germline-derived CDR1 and CDR2 are MDHEN and SYDVKM.

Remarks on this clonotype: This CDR3 is missing its conserved last phenylalanine or tryptophan, likely due to a read error. The J gene is TRBJ2-7, the V gene TRBV28; D call uncertain. The CDR3 runs to 15 residues. V dropped 6 bases and J dropped 5 bases, with 20 bases sitting between them. Per the germline V gene, CDR1 is MDHEN and CDR2 is SYDVKM. The CDR3 DNA is TGTGCCAGCAGCCATGGCGCAGGAAGGACCCACGAGCAGTACTTA. This gives the protein CASSHGAGRTHEQYL.

Ten or more counts support this clonotype. This chain joins TRBV7-9 and TRBJ2-3; D may correspond to TRBD1 or TRBD2 (6 bases each). This CDR3 has 15 amino acids. Looked up from germline, CDR1 is SEHNR and CDR2 is FQNEAQ (reference sequence). V lost 1 base and J lost 2, with 10 bases in between. Here the CDR3 reads CASSLEGGYTDTQYF. CDR3 bases: TGTGCCAGCAGCTTAGAGGGGGGATACACAGATACGCAGTATTTT.

This clonotype has only one observation. A clone one base away is much larger, so this may be a read error. V and J are TRBV7-6 and TRBJ2-3, with D unresolved. Trimming took 2 bases from V and 4 from J, leaving 4 bases between them. This CDR3 spans 12 amino acids. Germline CDR1 is SGHVS and CDR2 is FNYEAQ. CDR3 bases: TGTGCCAGCAGCTTATATCCAGATACGCAGTATTTT. This sequence encodes CASSLYPDTQYF.

This clonotype was seen repeatedly, ten times or more. The rearrangement links TRBV7-2 to TRBJ1-5; D unclear. CDR1 is SGHTA, CDR2 FQGNSA, per germline. V lost 5 bases and J 4 bases, leaving 9 bases between the germline ends. CDR3 length equals 13 residues. CDR3 region: CASSIHGNQPQHF. The CDR3 DNA reads as TGTGCCAGCAGCATACACGGAAATCAGCCCCAGCATTTT.